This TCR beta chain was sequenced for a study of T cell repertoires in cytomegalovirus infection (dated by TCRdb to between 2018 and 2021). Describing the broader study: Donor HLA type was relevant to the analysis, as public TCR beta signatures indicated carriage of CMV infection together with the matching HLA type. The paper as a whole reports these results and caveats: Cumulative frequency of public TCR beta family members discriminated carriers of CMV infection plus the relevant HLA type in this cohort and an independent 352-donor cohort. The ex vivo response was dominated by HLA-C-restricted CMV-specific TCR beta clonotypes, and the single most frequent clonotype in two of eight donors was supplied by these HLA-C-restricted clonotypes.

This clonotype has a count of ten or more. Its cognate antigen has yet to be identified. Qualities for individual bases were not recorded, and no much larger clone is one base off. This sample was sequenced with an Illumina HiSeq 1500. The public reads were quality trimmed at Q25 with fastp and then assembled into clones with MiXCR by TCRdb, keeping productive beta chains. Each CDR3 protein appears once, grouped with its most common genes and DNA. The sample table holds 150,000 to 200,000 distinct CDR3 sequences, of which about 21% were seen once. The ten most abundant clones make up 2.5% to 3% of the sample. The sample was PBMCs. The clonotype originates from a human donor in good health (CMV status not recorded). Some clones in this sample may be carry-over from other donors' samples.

The CDR3 region: CASSLVSGQGAEQYF. At the DNA level, the sequence is TGCGCCAGCAGCTTGGTATCGGGACAGGGGGCAGAGCAGTACTTC. The V and J segments used are TRBV5-1 and TRBJ2-7; the junction holds 12 bases that match TRBD1. Measured from the cysteine to the phenylalanine, the CDR3 is 15 residues long. Of the read, only the CDR3 DNA is kept; its 45 bases are in frame from base 1. The germline V gene yields SGHRS for CDR1 and YFSETQ for CDR2. V is pruned by 0 bases and J by 7 bases, leaving 5 bases of the junction without a gene match.